At least ten counts were recorded for the clone carrying this TCR beta chain. Its target is not known. These data originate in a study of T and B cells in COVID-19 patients. Study background: Recovered patients mostly had mild to moderate COVID-19 managed as outpatients. Of around 21 active-infection patients, some 19 carried comorbidities linked to unfavorable COVID-19 outcome.

The CDR3 has 11 amino acids. In germline, CDR1 is MNHEY, CDR2 SVGAGI. V gave up 11 bases and J gave up 2 bases, with 10 bases separating them. TRB rearrangements were amplified by multiplex PCR with BIOMED2 TRB-A/B primers. TCRdb redid the calling of the multiplex PCR reads with MiXCR, one entry per CDR3 protein. The sample has 14,000 to 15,000 distinct CDR3 sequences, about 30% seen once; the top ten hold 0.95% to 1.5%. From blood, about 250-550 ng of genomic DNA served as TRB template. Overall study results and limits: Patients with COVID-19 reportedly showed strongly skewed T cell receptor beta variable and joining gene usage. At recovery TRB diversity and richness exceeded healthy donors, after highly clonal active COVID-19 repertoires.

The specimen was blood. This clonotype was obtained from a human donor who had recovered from COVID-19. V gene TRBV6-5 combines with J gene TRBJ2-7; possibly TRBD2 for D (5 bases). CDR3 DNA: TGTGCCTGCGGGTCCCCCTACGAGCAGTACTTC. Translating gives CACGSPYEQYF.